These 3 T cell receptor beta chains share one sample of origin, sequenced in a study of early stage breast cancer tumors. Generated by immunoSEQ multiplex PCR, the TCRdb table keeps only in-frame clones and is missing some. The data show about 25,000 clones, with 65% to 70% seen just once and just under 10% held by the top ten. Sequencing was carried out using breast tumor tissue. The receptors were sampled from a person aged 55-75 years with breast cancer.

This clone was detected a few times. The chain links TRBV7-2 to TRBJ2-2, with a possible D match to TRBD2 (6 bases). V was shortened by 4 bases and J by 0 bases, with 9 bases between the two germline ends. The CDR3 spans 15 residues. Germline CDR1 SGHTA, CDR2 FQGNSA. Here the CDR3 DNA reads TGTGCCAGCAGCTCTACTAGCACGAACACCGGGGAGCTGTTTTTT. It codes for CASSSTSTNTGELFF. Drawing the rest from reference TRBV7-2 and TRBJ2-2, the complete variable domain is GAGVSQSPSNKVTEKGKDVELRCDPISGHTALYWYRQSLGQGLEFLIYFQGNSAPDKSGLPSDRFSAERTGGSVSTLTIQRTQQEDSAVYLCASSSTSTNTGELFFGEGSRLTVL.

The chain couples TRBV7-8 to TRBJ2-7; 9 nucleotides agree with TRBD1. Germline CDR1 and CDR2: SGHVS and FQNEAQ. V lost 5 bases to trimming and J lost 7 bases; unmatched junction nucleotides: 18. There are 17 residues in the CDR3. The CDR3 DNA reads as TGTGCCAGCAGCATCTTTACAGGGGGCGGTACCCTGAAGGAGCAGTACTTC. This codes for CASSIFTGGGTLKEQYF.

The chain recombines TRBV28 with TRBJ2-7, with D tentatively TRBD1 (5 bases). Germline CDR1 is MDHEN and CDR2 is SYDVKM. V shed 2 bases and J shed 6 bases, with 14 bases lying between them. This CDR3 is 14 amino acids long. DNA for the CDR3: TGTGCCAGCAGTTTAGGTTTACAGGTATCCGAGCAGTACTTC. Its translation is CASSLGLQVSEQYF. Supplemented by reference TRBV28 and TRBJ2-7, the full variable domain reads DVKVTQSSRYLVKRTGEKVFLECVQDMDHENMFWYRQDPGLGLRLIYFSYDVKMKEKGDIPEGYSVSREKKERFSLILESASTNQTSMYLCASSLGLQVSEQYFGPGTRLTVT.